The sequence of this TCR beta chain was determined in a study of cytomegalovirus exposure and HLA in healthy donors listed by TCRdb under 2017. Regarding the complete study: An earlier analysis of several hundred of the donors reported more than 250 Gb of sequence data and 120 million or so unique TCR beta sequences from around 200 million T cells. Donor age, sex, ethnicity and CMV serostatus were collected together with the repertoire data. Among about 390 genotyped donors of the cohort, an average of approximately 230,000 unique TCR beta nucleotide sequences were sequenced per donor, roughly 20% of them non-productive. The study was designed to test whether signatures of past pathogen exposure could be identified by cataloging public T cell receptors. All discovery cohort repertoires had been generated on a single sequencing platform. Roughly 300 gigabases of sequencing data and some 85 million unique TCR sequences were included in an early release covering around 600 HLA-typed donors. Of the 350 to 450 genotyped donors, approximately 83% fell in the genetic ancestry cluster associated with self-reported Caucasian donors. Roughly 5 DR-DQ haplotypes were handled as single units for association and clustering because linkage in the cohort was strong. Typing coverage varied by locus: roughly 629-640 donors for A, B, C, DRB1 and DQB1; roughly 520 for DQA1; over 600 for DPA1; approximately 490 for DPB1. The study profiled the T cell repertoires of some 610 subjects by immunosequencing and related them to cytomegalovirus serostatus. Besides the first cohort of around 670 subjects, a separate validation cohort made up of 90 to 150 different subjects was used. Both class I and class II loci were covered by HLA typing, at four-digit resolution. High-throughput TCR immunosequencing, statistical association of individual TCRs with disease status, and machine learning were combined to predict cytomegalovirus infection status. In an earlier analysis of 587 of the donors, high-throughput TCR beta sequencing was used to judge whether each TCR beta V gene segment behaved as functional or pseudogenic. A later genetic analysis used genome-wide SNP genotypes for about 60% of the 666 donors, treating that subset as a discovery cohort. In the later analysis, no new phenotypic data were used to find candidate immune exposures; instead, reliance was placed on TCR beta sequences and their occurrence across donors. In a later analysis, previously published TCR beta repertoires from some 640 donors were re-analyzed and high-resolution HLA genotyping was added so that TCR occurrence patterns could be studied. What the study reported, not specific to this receptor: In a later genetic analysis, fewer N-insertions in productive TCRs were reported among donors in an Asian-associated ancestry cluster than the roughly 670-donor mean. Strong co-occurrence of HLA alleles, especially DR and DQ, made assigning TCR associations to individual alleles difficult. A later genetic analysis associated a missense DCLRE1C variant with V-gene and J-gene trimming of TCR beta chains, and an independent cohort replicated the association. A later analysis reported that several top co-occurrence clusters appeared linked to parvovirus B19, influenza, CMV and Epstein-Barr virus. Most TCR sequences were seen in very few donors, while some public TCRs were found in many individuals. Only TCR beta chains were sequenced in this cohort, and the absence of alpha or paired-chain data limited detectable features. A later analysis found that HLA-associated TCR beta chains were more clonally expanded and had lower generation probabilities than equally common non-associated chains. Because HLA typing was unavailable for some donors at each locus, only the typed subset was used in association tests. A cluster of highly shared sequence variants was judged likely to represent a technical artifact of the sequencing pipeline. A few of the identified cytomegalovirus-associated TCR beta chains were confirmed in vitro to be specific for cytomegalovirus antigens. Presence/absence analyses assumed roughly uniform sequencing depth across donors, an assumption that may not hold. According to a later analysis, TCR association rates differed among HLA loci, with DRB1 alleles showing the most associated TCRs and HLA-C alleles showing the fewest. Correlated functional status among segregating V segments might reflect linkage disequilibrium, but an unknown experimental factor could not be ruled out. Some 16 rarely observed V segments, including chromosome 9 orphons, were excluded from the earlier analysis of about 600 of the donors because counts were too low. A further reported finding was that TCR beta sequences accurately predicted the HLA-A and HLA-B alleles for most subjects in the first cohort. Most CMV-associated TCR beta chains appeared to be HLA-restricted in a later analysis, and the HLA associations seemed to be driven largely by CMV exposure. CMV serostatus was the only immune exposure information available for the cohort. Some IMGT-functional V segments, including TRBV6-2 and TRBV6-3, could not be distinguished by the 87-base-pair reads and were therefore excluded. In the study, roughly 160 TCR beta chains were listed as associated with cytomegalovirus. The authors suggested that the approach could potentially be generalized to other disease states and immunological phenotypes. The classifier was reported to diagnose cytomegalovirus status with high specificity and sensitivity in both the original and validation cohorts. In a later analysis, some 17,000 TCR beta sequences were associated with specific HLA alleles at a false discovery rate of 0.05. In an earlier analysis of around 600 of the donors, most TCR beta V segments appeared in productive rearrangements about 90% or about 30% of the time, broadly matching IMGT annotations.

Counted from cysteine to phenylalanine, this CDR3 has 16 amino acids. The retained sequence is limited to the CDR3, 48 bases, with the frame set at the first base. V lost 3 bases and J lost 2 bases, and the count of bases not matched to a germline gene is 5. As encoded in the germline V gene, CDR1 is SGDLS while CDR2 is YYNGEE. The sample holds a few counts of this clone. There is no known antigen for this receptor. No qualities accompany the bases; no much larger clone lies one base away. The library was prepared using the immunoSEQ multiplex PCR assay. For the multiplex PCR, a mixture combining 60 forward primers for TCR Vbeta segments and 13 reverse primers for TCR Jbeta segments was used. The CDR3 region of rearranged TCR beta genes was amplified from genomic DNA with a multiplex PCR assay. The Illumina HiSeq System was used to sequence the amplified TCR beta libraries as 87-base-pair reads. The authors' analysis ran thus. In a later analysis, roughly 80 million unique TCR beta chains were counted across the 500 to 700 repertoires, and about 10 million of these chains were shared by at least two donors. A nearest-neighbor algorithm error-corrected the raw reads and collapsed the reads into unique sequences, merging closely related sequences to remove PCR and sequencing errors. To assign V, D and J gene segments, CDR3 sequences were aligned to IMGT reference sequences. Each retained sequence needed at least a six-nucleotide match to both a V gene segment and a J gene segment. A rearrangement was called productive if the CDR3 had no stop codons and remained in frame with V and J, and every other rearrangement was called non-productive. Following IMGT convention, CDR3 was defined as the stretch from the second conserved V-encoded cysteine to the conserved J-encoded phenylalanine. In an earlier analysis of more than 550 of the donors, sequences lacking an unambiguous match to a single V gene segment were excluded. In an earlier analysis of several hundred of the donors, V segments were called functional above 56.7% productive rearrangements and were called segregating when the between-donor standard deviation exceeded 5%. A statistical classification framework was developed to diagnose cytomegalovirus status using the catalog of TCR beta chain sequences. A later analysis assigned V and J genes by comparing TCR nucleotide sequences with IMGT/GENE-DB human TR gene sequences. In a later analysis, CDR3 sequences and most-parsimonious VDJ recombination scenarios were assigned using the TCRdist pipeline. In a later analysis, each TCR beta chain was defined by its CDR3 amino acid sequence together with its V-gene family, and reads lacking a unique V-gene family were excluded. As a way to deal with suspected cross-contamination and a sequencing artifact, a later analysis dropped more than 500 nucleotide sequences that were highly shared and had low generation probability. For each public chain, a later analysis derived a clonal expansion index from normalized ranks of inferred template counts within each repertoire. In a later analysis, generation probabilities were computed with a VDJ recombination model fitted to out-of-frame rearrangements, and the resulting probabilities were checked against IGoR. A later analysis scored TCR-TCR, TCR-HLA and TCR-CMV co-occurrence with hypergeometric tests, applying a repertoire-size bias correction to TCR pairs. In a later analysis, false discovery rates were estimated by permuting HLA or CMV assignments 20 times. In a later analysis, co-occurring TCRs were grouped using DBSCAN, and TCRdist sequence similarity was added for clustering within HLA-allele-positive subsets. Repertoires with fewer than 30,000 or more than 120,000 public chains, plus five repertoires with anomalous nucleotide sharing, were excluded from co-occurrence clustering. TCRdb re-hosts the immuneACCESS table, in-frame sequences only. Its copies lack some clones; in the studies checked, an unresolved V gene accounts for under half of them, and the cause for the rest is not known. That table furnishes V, J and clone size, whereas the DNA furnished D and trimming. The sample table holds roughly 200,000 clones, of which under 9.5% were seen once. Of the sample, 1% to 1.5% is held by the ten largest clones.

The cohort consisted of 650 to 700 healthy bone marrow donors. At the time of sampling, every cohort member was nominally healthy, though immune exposures that went unrecorded were likely present. The donor tested CMV seropositive and was one of the 289 seropositive cohort members. A peripheral blood sample was provided by each donor, and peripheral blood mononuclear cells were used for TCR beta sequencing. Genomic DNA was extracted from the blood cell samples with the Qiagen DNeasy Blood Extraction Kit. The material sequenced was PBMCs. The sequence came from a woman aged 25 to 45 in good health and CMV-seropositive. The chain links TRBV9 with TRBJ2-2, with 9 bases aligning to TRBD1. The nucleotides are TGTGCCAGCAGCGCGACAGGGGGAGGAAACACCGGGGAGCTGTTTTTT. The translation is CASSATGGGNTGELFF.